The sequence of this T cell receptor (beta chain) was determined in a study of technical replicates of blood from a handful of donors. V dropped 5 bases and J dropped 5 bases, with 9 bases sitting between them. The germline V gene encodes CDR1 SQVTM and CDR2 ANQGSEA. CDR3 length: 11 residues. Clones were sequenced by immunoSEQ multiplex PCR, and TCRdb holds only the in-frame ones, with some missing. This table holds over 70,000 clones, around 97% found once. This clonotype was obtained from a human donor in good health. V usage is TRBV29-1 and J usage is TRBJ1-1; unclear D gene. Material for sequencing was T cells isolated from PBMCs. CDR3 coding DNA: TGCAGCGTTCGCGCGGGTACTGAAGCTTTCTTT. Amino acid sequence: CSVRAGTEAFF.